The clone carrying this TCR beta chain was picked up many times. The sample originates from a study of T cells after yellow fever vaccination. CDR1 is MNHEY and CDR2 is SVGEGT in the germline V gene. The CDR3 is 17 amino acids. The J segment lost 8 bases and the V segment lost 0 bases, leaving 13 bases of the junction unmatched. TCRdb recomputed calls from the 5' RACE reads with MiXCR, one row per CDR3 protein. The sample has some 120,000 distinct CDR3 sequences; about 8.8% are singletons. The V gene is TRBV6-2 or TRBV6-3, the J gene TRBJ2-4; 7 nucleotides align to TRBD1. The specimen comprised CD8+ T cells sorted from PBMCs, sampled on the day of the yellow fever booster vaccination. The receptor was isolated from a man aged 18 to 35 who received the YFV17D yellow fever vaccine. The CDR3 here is CASSYSIRTGLGDIQYF. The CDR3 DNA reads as TGTGCCAGCAGTTACTCAATCCGGACAGGCCTCGGCGACATTCAGTACTTC.